This T cell receptor beta chain was sequenced in a study of cytomegalovirus exposure and HLA in healthy donors. The study ran its PCR with 60 Vbeta and 13 Jbeta primers. Sequencing used immunoSEQ multiplex PCR; TCRdb keeps in-frame clones, though not all of them. The data hold roughly 200,000 clones, with about four fifths observed a single time. CDR1 is SQVTM, CDR2 ANQGSEA, per germline. The CDR3 loop spans 13 amino acids. V shed 1 base and J 4 bases; nucleotides not matched to a gene: 3. The V call is TRBV29-1, the J call TRBJ2-5; 7 bases are shared with TRBD1. Material for sequencing was PBMCs. The receptor was isolated from a male donor in good health and CMV-seronegative. CDR3: CSVEGQGLETQYF. CDR3 nucleotide sequence: TGCAGCGTTGAAGGACAGGGTTTAGAGACCCAGTACTTC.